These 7 T cell receptor beta chains were sequenced from one sample in a study of blood T cell repertoires in COVID-19 (dated by TCRdb to 2018 to 2020). The library was produced with the immunoSEQ multiplex PCR assay. Here the immuneACCESS table is served through TCRdb, limited to in-frame sequences with V and J called. Missing clones are a known gap in these copies; in checked studies unresolved V genes cover under half, and the rest lacks a known reason. In all, the sample holds 200,000 or so clones, and under 90% of those were seen once. The ten most abundant clones make up 18% of the sample. The sequenced sample consisted of peripheral blood. These receptors all stem from a person aged 70 to 85 with COVID-19, enrolled during active disease.

The V call is TRBV24-1, the J call TRBJ2-5; 7 bases map to TRBD1. This CDR3 region has 15 residues. Germline V gene sequence: CDR1 KGHDR, CDR2 SFDVKD. V was pared by 1 base and J by 5 bases, with 6 bases of the junction left unmatched. The CDR3 protein is CATSDLRQGGETQYF. Here the CDR3 DNA reads TGTGCCACCAGTGATTTAAGACAGGGCGGCGAGACCCAGTACTTC.

The V and J genes are TRBV28 and TRBJ1-6; 10 positions agree with TRBD1. The CDR3 has 16 residues. Germline V CDR1 and CDR2: MDHEN, SYDVKM. V lost 2 bases to trimming and J lost 13 bases; unmatched junction nucleotides: 11. CDR3 sequence: CASSLVRDRGLGPLHF. CDR3 DNA sequence: TGTGCCAGCAGTTTAGTCCGGGACAGGGGTCTGGGGCCCCTCCACTTT. Drawing the rest from reference TRBV28 and TRBJ1-6, the complete variable domain is DVKVTQSSRYLVKRTGEKVFLECVQDMDHENMFWYRQDPGLGLRLIYFSYDVKMKEKGDIPEGYSVSREKKERFSLILESASTNQTSMYLCASSLVRDRGLGPLHFGNGTRLTVT.

The chain carries TRBV28 and TRBJ1-2; D is ambiguous. Germline loops: CDR1 MDHEN, CDR2 SYDVKM. CDR3 length equals 14 residues. Trimming cost V 6 bases and J 5 bases, with 16 bases left between them. The CDR3: CASRISGGGYGYTF. DNA for the CDR3: TGTGCCAGCAGGATATCCGGCGGAGGGTATGGCTACACCTTC.

The V call is TRBV7-8, the J call TRBJ1-5, with 9 bases aligning to TRBD1. Germline values: CDR1 SGHVS, CDR2 FQNEAQ. This CDR3 is built from 17 residues. Unmatched junction bases numbered 14, after V lost 5 bases and J lost 6 bases. The CDR3 DNA reads TGTGCCAGCAGCCGAGAACCCACAGGGGGCGCAGGTCAGCCCCAGCATTTT. It specifies CASSREPTGGAGQPQHF.

This chain joins TRBV7-6 and TRBJ2-6; 10 bases fit TRBD1. Germline values: CDR1 SGHVS, CDR2 FNYEAQ. Losses at the gene ends were 5 bases for V and 0 bases for J; bases not matched to a gene: 1. The CDR3 is 16 amino acids. The CDR3 is CASSRTGGSGANVLTF. CDR3 DNA sequence: TGTGCCAGCAGCAGGACAGGGGGCTCTGGGGCCAACGTCCTGACTTTC.

This chain links TRBV6-2 or TRBV6-3 with TRBJ2-4; 8 nucleotides align to TRBD1. The CDR3 has 14 amino acids. The trim removed 5 bases at V and 8 bases at J, leaving 8 bases unmatched. CDR1 MNHEY and CDR2 SVGEGT come from the germline V gene. CDR3 sequence (DNA): TGTGCCAGCAGTGGGAGACAGGGGTTTGACATTCAGTACTTC. Residues: CASSGRQGFDIQYF.

The chain combines TRBV2 with TRBJ2-1; 9 bases map to TRBD2. V lost 7 bases and J lost 7; bases outside the gene matches: 14. Germline V gene lookup returns CDR1 SNHLY and CDR2 FYNNEI. The CDR3 is 16 amino acids. The CDR3 loop reads CASMLSLAGVGNEQFF. The CDR3 DNA is TGTGCCAGCATGTTATCCTTAGCGGGAGTGGGAAATGAGCAGTTCTTC.